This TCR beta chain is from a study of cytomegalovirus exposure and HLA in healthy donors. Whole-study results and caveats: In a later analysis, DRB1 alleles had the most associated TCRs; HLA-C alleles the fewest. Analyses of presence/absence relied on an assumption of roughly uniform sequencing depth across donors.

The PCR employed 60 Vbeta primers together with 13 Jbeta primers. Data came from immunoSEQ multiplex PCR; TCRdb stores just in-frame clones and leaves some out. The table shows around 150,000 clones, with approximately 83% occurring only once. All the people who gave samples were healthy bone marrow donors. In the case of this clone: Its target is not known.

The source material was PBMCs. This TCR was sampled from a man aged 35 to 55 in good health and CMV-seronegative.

The CDR3 spells CASSSSRRQSIPSEQYF. Here the CDR3 DNA reads TGCGCCAGCAGCTCCAGTCGGAGACAGTCAATCCCCAGCGAGCAGTACTTC. The gene calls are TRBV5-1 and TRBJ2-7; perhaps TRBD1 as D (5 bases). CDR3 length: 17 amino acids. The V gene's germline CDR1 is SGHRS and CDR2 YFSETQ. Deletions cut 3 bases from V and 6 bases from J, with 25 bases between.